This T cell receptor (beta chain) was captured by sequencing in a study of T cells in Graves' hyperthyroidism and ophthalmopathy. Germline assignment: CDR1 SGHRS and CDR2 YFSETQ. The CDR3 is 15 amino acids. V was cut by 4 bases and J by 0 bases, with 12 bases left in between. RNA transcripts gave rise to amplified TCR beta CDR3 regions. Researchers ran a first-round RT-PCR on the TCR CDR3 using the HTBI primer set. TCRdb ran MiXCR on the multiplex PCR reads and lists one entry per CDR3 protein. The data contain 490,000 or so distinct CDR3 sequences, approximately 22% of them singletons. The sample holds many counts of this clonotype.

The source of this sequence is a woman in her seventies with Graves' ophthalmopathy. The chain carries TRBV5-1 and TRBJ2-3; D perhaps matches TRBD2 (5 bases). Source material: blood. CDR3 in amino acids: CASSKNTGSTDTQYF. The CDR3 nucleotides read TGCGCCAGCAGCAAAAACACGGGGAGCACAGATACGCAGTATTTT.